This T cell receptor (beta chain) was obtained from a study of T cell responses to AZD1222 COVID-19 vaccine (dated by TCRdb to the early 2020s). Concerning the study at large: A total of just over 230 trial participants underwent TCR sequencing, of whom some 210 received two doses of AZD1222 and about 25 received two doses of the MenACWY control vaccine. Trial participants were enrolled by age into subgroups of 18-55, 56-69 and 70-plus years, and roughly 160, 29 and 62 TCR-sequenced participants, respectively, were included in these subgroups.

In the case of this clone: Its antigen is currently not known. Base qualities are not provided; no much larger clone lies one nucleotide away.

According to the germline V gene (reference sequence), CDR1 reads WNHNN and CDR2 reads SYGVQD. The trim is 6 bases for V and 0 bases for J, with a gap of 9 bases between the germline ends. The CDR3 numbers 14 residues from cysteine through phenylalanine. Left in the record is the CDR3 DNA by itself, 42 bases read in frame from the first base. What this sample's time point label stands for: about 28 days (+/-7) after the second vaccine dose. AZD1222 recipients whose second dose came at about 4 weeks and those whose second dose came at about 12 weeks were combined into one group, since spike-specific TCR depth and breadth did not differ between the two schedules. Samples from vaccinated people were obtained from the UK trials COV001 and COV002, which included a single-blind randomized controlled phase 2/3 trial of AZD1222 (ChAdOx1 nCoV-19) in healthy adults. For TCRbeta chain sequencing, PBMC samples were collected from trial participants at day 0 and at day 28 after the second dose.

The CDR3 regions of human TCRbeta chains were subjected to immunosequencing. The authors' analysis ran thus. TCRs in the repertoires were compared against a reference library of SARS-CoV-2-specific TCRs that had been generated with the MIRA antigen-specificity platform. Breadth was defined as the fraction of unique TCRs that were SARS-CoV-2-associated, and depth was defined as the fraction of total T cells that were SARS-CoV-2-associated. Using the MIRA data, every spike-specific TCR was mapped to the spike region that the TCR reacted to and assigned to either a CD4 or a CD8 class. Log10-transformed breadth and depth values were compared by one-way ANOVA with Sidak's multiple comparisons tests. TCRdb took over this immuneACCESS table, retaining in-frame rearrangements with V and J assigned. Such tables are incomplete; in checked studies, under half of the missing clones stem from an unresolved V gene, and the remainder is unexplained. V, J and clone size are those of that table, while D and trimming were read from the DNA. Recorded for this sample are some 140,000 clones; roughly nine tenths of them occurred a single time. The ten largest clones take up roughly 8.9% of the sample.

Study-level results and caveats: A significant rise in spike-specific TCR breadth and depth was observed after two AZD1222 doses relative to day 0 and relative to MenACWY recipients. Conclusions about previously exposed vaccinees are limited because only five to seven AZD1222 recipients were SARS-CoV-2 seropositive at baseline. The vaccine-associated CD4 TCRs covered the entire spike protein, and the dominant responses fell in regions 160-218 and 743-854. Participants were mostly white British and included more females than males, and it was suggested by the authors that clonal diversity may have been underestimated. Because no day 14 peak-response samples were available, repertoires were characterized only after the peak T cell response. In the small 56-69-year group, the increase in depth fell short of significance, most likely because of low power. Epitopes outside the regions mutated in the B.1.351 and B.1.1.7 variants were reportedly recognized by nearly half of the unique spike-specific TCRs.

The sequence links TRBV10-1 to TRBJ1-5, with no reliable assignment of the D segment. This sample comprised peripheral blood, obtained 28 days after the second AZD1222 dose. This TCR was sampled from an adult who received the AZD1222 COVID-19 vaccine. CDR3 reads: CASSKGYSNQPQHF. The sequenced DNA is TGCGCCAGCAGCAAAGGGTATAGCAATCAGCCCCAGCATTTT.